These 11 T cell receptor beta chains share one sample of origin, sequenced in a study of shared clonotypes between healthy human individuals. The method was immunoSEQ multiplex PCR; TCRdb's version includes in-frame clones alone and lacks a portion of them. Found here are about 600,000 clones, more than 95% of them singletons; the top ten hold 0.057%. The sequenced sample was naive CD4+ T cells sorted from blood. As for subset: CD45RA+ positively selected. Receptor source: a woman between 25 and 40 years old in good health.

CDR3 in DNA: TGTGCCAGCAGTTTCTCCACTAGCGGGAGGGCCGGAGACGAGCAGTACTTC. Its translation is CASSFSTSGRAGDEQYF. The chain combines TRBV28 with TRBJ2-7, with 13 bases identical to TRBD2. V shed 3 bases and J 5 bases; nucleotides not matched to a gene: 10. The CDR3 runs to 17 residues. The germline V gene has CDR1 MDHEN and CDR2 SYDVKM.

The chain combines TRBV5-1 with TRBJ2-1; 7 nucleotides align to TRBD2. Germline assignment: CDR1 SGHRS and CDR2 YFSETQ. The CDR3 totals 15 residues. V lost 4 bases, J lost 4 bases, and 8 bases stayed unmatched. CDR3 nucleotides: TGCGCCAGCAGCGTCGCTAGCGGACATTACAATGAGCAGTTCTTC. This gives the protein CASSVASGHYNEQFF.

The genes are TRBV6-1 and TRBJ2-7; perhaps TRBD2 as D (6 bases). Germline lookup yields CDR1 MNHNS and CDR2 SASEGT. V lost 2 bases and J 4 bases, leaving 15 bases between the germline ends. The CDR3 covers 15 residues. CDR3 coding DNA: TGTGCCAGCAGTGAACCTAGCGCGAGACCTTACGAGCAGTACTTC. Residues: CASSEPSARPYEQYF.

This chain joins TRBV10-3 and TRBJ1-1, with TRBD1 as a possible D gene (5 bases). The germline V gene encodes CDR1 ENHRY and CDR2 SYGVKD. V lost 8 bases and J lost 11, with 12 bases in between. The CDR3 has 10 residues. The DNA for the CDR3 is TGTGCCATCGGTGGTGGGGCGGCTTTCTTT. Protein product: CAIGGGAAFF.

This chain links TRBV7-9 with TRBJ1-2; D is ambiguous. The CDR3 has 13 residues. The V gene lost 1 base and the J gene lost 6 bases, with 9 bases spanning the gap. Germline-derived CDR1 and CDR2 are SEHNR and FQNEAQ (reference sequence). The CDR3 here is CASSLVGNDGYTF. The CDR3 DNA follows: TGTGCCAGCAGCTTAGTAGGGAACGATGGCTACACCTTC.

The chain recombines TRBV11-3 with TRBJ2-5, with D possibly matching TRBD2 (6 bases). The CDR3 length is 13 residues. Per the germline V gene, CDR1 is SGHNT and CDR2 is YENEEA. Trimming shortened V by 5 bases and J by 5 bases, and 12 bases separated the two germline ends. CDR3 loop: CASSTQGGETQYF. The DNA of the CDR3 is TGTGCCAGCAGCACCCAGGGAGGCGAGACCCAGTACTTC. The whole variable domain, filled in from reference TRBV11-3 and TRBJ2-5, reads EAGVVQSPRYKIIEKKQPVAFWCNPISGHNTLYWYLQNLGQGPELLIRYENEEAVDDSQLPKDRFSAERLKGVDSTLKIQPAELGDSAVYLCASSTQGGETQYFGPGTRLLVL.

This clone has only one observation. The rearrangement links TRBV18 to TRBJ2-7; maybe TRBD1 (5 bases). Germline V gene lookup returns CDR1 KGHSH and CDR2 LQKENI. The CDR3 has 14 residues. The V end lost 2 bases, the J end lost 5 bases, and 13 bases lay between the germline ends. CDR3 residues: CASSPVVGAHEQYF. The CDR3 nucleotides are TGTGCCAGCTCACCAGTCGTAGGGGCCCACGAGCAGTACTTC.

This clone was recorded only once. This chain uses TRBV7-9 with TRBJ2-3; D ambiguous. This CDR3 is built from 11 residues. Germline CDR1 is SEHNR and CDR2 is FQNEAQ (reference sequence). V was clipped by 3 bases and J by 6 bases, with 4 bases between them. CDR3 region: CASSFGDTQYF. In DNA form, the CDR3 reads TGTGCCAGCAGCTTCGGGGATACGCAGTATTTT.

DNA for the CDR3: TGTGCCAGCAGCCCTCCGGGACAGGGGGCGTATGGGGCCAACGTCCTGACTTTC. Residues: CASSPPGQGAYGANVLTF. This chain joins TRBV5-6 and TRBJ2-6; the match to TRBD1 covers 12 bases. Germline assignment: CDR1 SGHDT and CDR2 YYEEEE. The length of the CDR3 is 18 residues. The V segment lost 4 bases and the J segment 3 bases; nucleotides outside the gene matches: 8. Filled out from reference TRBV5-6 and TRBJ2-6, the complete variable domain reads DAGVTQSPTHLIKTRGQQVTLRCSPKSGHDTVSWYQQALGQGPQFIFQYYEEEERQRGNFPDRFSGHQFPNYSSELNVNALLLGDSALYLCASSPPGQGAYGANVLTFGAGSRLTVL.

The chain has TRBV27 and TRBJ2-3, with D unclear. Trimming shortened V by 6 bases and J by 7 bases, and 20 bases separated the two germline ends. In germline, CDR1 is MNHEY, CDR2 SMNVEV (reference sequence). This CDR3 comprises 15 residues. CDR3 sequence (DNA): TGTGCCAGCAGGAGGTTACAAACCCAACCCAATACGCAGTATTTT. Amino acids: CASRRLQTQPNTQYF.

CDR3 amino acids: CATRQGAGDEQYF. The CDR3 coding sequence is TGTGCCACCCGACAGGGGGCCGGGGACGAGCAGTACTTC. The rearrangement links TRBV6-5 to TRBJ2-7; 10 nucleotides agree with TRBD1. This CDR3 is 13 amino acids long. Losses at the gene ends were 10 bases for V and 5 bases for J; bases not matched to a gene: 8. In germline, CDR1 is MNHEY, CDR2 SVGAGI.